This T cell receptor beta chain was documented in a study of radiation and T cells in renal cell carcinoma (dated by TCRdb to 2018 to 2020). The study in broad terms: Samples came from a clinical trial, in which primary renal cell carcinomas received 15 Gy stereotactic body radiation therapy followed by nephrectomy 4 weeks later. In total, some 52 samples underwent TCR beta sequencing: roughly 25 tumors plus 27 peripheral blood samples. Across all 53 samples, 4,000,000 or so unique CDR3 nucleotide sequences encoding roughly 2,800,000 unique CDR3 amino acid sequences were identified.

This clone occurred many times. Its antigen specificity is not known. No much larger clonotype is one base removed from it; base qualities were not supplied. The immunoSEQ kit was used, according to the manufacturer's recommendations, to generate TCR beta libraries from genomic DNA. For library preparation, a first multiplex PCR was performed with proprietary primers, followed by a second PCR in which unique barcodes were added, and bead cleanups were performed after each round. A kit-provided positive control reaction and a negative control reaction were included in every sample batch. The final libraries underwent checking on an Agilent 4200 TapeStation D1000 ScreenTape, volumetric pooling, and quantification by qPCR. Sequencing was performed on an Illumina NextSeq500 using a MidOutput 150-cycle cartridge, with 156 Read1 cycles, 15 Index1 cycles, and the kit custom primers. The pooled library was loaded at roughly 1 pM with a roughly 20% PhiX control spike-in. The authors processed their data as follows. Vendor-processed data were analyzed in R, with a clonotype defined as all T cells sharing the same CDR3 nucleotide sequence. In the clone abundance analyses, frequencies were normalized to the 10,000 most abundant clones in each sample. Public T cell clones, which averaged fewer than five per sample, were excluded before analysis. Tumor-enriched clonotypes and baseline blood-enriched clonotypes were defined as those with an abundance difference of at least 32-fold between compartments. A beta-binomial differential abundance model was used to identify clonotypes that were expanded or contracted between blood time points. Tumor-blood repertoire similarity was measured with the Baroni-Urbani and Buser coefficient, and group comparisons used two-tailed Wilcoxon tests in R. What TCRdb holds here is the immuneACCESS table cut down to in-frame rearrangements. Part of the clones is not present; checked against another copy, under half of the missing clones reflect an unresolved V gene, and the others are unexplained. D and trimming come from the DNA, and the V and J calls and clone size come from that table. The sample has roughly 120,000 clones on record, about four fifths of them singletons. The top ten hold 3% of the sample.

Study-wide findings and limitations: In blood, the top tumor clonotypes increased between baseline and 2 weeks post-radiation and then shrank by 4 weeks, which suggests that tumor-resident clones expanded only transiently. With a single-armed trial design, the study had no way to address how radiation dose or scheduling affects the TCR repertoire. Because no pretreatment tumor biopsies were available, whether clonotypes were present in the tumor at baseline could not be determined. Tracking of blood repertoire dynamics stopped at three to four weeks after treatment, with no follow-up past that point.

In the paper's terms, the time point label means: baseline pretreatment blood. In the paper's terms, the treatment or condition label means: 15 Gy SBRT to primary tumor, nephrectomy 4 weeks later. To follow tumor-enriched clonotypes, peripheral blood was collected serially from radiation-treated patients at baseline and again at 2 weeks and 4 weeks after SBRT. All patients had renal cell carcinoma with clear cell pathology. Genomic DNA for TCR sequencing was prepared using the QIAamp DNA Blood Mini Kit (Qiagen). The analyses included only samples that passed all quality control checks. The junction carries 16 bases between V and J, which are trimmed by 4 bases and 5 bases respectively. The CDR3 contains 16 residues, cysteine and phenylalanine counted. CDR3 DNA only is kept here, 48 bases in frame from base 1. The germline V gene specifies SGHRS as CDR1 and YFSETQ as CDR2.

This receptor chain uses TRBV5-1 and TRBJ1-6, with no confidently assigned D gene. The sample in question was blood, obtained from a patient whose treatment included radiotherapy and nephrectomy. This clonotype was obtained from a woman aged 60-70 years with renal cell carcinoma. The CDR3 protein: CASSASSRFNNSPLHF. The nucleotides read TGCGCCAGCAGCGCATCGTCGAGATTCAATAATTCACCCCTCCACTTT.